This TCR beta chain is drawn from a study of T cell responses to AZD1222 COVID-19 vaccine. Whole-study results and caveats: At study baseline, merely over 5 AZD1222 recipients were seropositive. Most donors were white British and more were female, and clonal diversity was possibly underestimated. Increased Spike-specific TCR breadth and depth were observed after two AZD1222 doses.

Trimming removed 6 bases from V and 0 bases from J; junction bases left unmatched: 8. CDR3 size: 16 residues. Germline V gene sequence: CDR1 LNHDA, CDR2 SQIVND (reference sequence). This clone appeared once. Its antigen is as yet unknown. TCRdb's table, derived via immunoSEQ multiplex PCR, lists solely in-frame clones and lacks some. The sample includes fewer than 90,000 clones, 85% to 95% of them seen just once. Source: peripheral blood, taken 28 days after the second AZD1222 dose. This TCR derives from an adult who received the AZD1222 COVID-19 vaccine. This chain connects TRBV19 to TRBJ1-5; 7 nucleotides align to TRBD1. CDR3 nucleotide sequence: TGTGCCAGTAGGACGGGACAGCCGAATAGCAATCAGCCCCAGCATTTT. This gives the protein CASRTGQPNSNQPQHF.